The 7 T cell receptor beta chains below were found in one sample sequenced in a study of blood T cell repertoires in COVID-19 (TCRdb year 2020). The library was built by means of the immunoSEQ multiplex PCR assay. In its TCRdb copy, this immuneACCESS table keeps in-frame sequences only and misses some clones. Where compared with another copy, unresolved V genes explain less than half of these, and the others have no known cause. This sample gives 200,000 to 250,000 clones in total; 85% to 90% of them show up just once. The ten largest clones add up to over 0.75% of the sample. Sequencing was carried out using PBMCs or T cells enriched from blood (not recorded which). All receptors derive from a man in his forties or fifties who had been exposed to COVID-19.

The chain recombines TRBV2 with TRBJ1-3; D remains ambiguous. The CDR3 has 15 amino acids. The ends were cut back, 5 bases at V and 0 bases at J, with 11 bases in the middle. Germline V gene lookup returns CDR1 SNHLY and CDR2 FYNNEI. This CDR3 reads CASSPSRSSGNTIYF. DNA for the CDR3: TGTGCCAGCAGTCCTAGCAGGAGCTCTGGAAACACCATATATTTT.

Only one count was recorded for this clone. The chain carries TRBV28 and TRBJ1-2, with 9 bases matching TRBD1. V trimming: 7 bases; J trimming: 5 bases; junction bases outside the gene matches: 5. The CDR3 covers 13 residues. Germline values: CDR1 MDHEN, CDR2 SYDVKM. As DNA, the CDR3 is TGTGCCAGCACGCCCGGGACAGGGTATGGCTACACCTTC. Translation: CASTPGTGYGYTF.

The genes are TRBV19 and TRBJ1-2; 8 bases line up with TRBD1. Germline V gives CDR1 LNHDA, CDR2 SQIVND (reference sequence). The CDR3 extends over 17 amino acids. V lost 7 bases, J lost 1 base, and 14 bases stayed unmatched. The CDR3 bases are TGTGCCAGTACCTATTCCAGGACAGGGACCTTTAACTATGGCTACACCTTC. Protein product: CASTYSRTGTFNYGYTF.

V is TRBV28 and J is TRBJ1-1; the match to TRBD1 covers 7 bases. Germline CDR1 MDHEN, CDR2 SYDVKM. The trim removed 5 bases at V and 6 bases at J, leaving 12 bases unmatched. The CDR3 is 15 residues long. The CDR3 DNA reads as TGTGCCAGCAGTCTCCAAATTCGACAGGGAGCTGAAGCTTTCTTT. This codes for CASSLQIRQGAEAFF. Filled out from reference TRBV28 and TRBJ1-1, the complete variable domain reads DVKVTQSSRYLVKRTGEKVFLECVQDMDHENMFWYRQDPGLGLRLIYFSYDVKMKEKGDIPEGYSVSREKKERFSLILESASTNQTSMYLCASSLQIRQGAEAFFGQGTRLTVV.

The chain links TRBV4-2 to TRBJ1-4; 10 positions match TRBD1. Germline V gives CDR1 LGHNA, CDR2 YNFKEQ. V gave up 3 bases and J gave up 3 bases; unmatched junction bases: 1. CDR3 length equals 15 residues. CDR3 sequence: CASSQDRGANEKLFF. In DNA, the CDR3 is TGTGCCAGCAGCCAGGACAGGGGGGCTAATGAAAAACTGTTTTTT.

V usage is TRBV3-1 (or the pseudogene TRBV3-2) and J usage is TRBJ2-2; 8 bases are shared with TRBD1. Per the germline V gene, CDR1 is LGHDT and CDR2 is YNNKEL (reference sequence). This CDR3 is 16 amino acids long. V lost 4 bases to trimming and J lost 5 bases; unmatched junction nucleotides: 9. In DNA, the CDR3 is TGTGCCAGCAGCCGCTGGACAGGGAGTGGGACCGGGGAGCTGTTTTTT. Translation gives CASSRWTGSGTGELFF.

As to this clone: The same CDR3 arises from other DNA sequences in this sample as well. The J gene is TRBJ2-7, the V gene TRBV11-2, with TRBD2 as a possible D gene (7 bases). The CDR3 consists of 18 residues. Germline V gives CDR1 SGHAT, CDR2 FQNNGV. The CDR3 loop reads CASSPWGGPGHRTYEQYV. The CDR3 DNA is TGTGCCAGCAGCCCCTGGGGGGGCCCCGGGCACCGGACCTACGAACAGTACGTC.